These 6 T cell receptor beta chains were all obtained from the same sample, sequenced in a study of T cells after yellow fever vaccination. TCRdb processed the 5' RACE reads anew with MiXCR; each CDR3 protein has one entry. The repertoire holds hundreds of thousands of distinct CDR3 sequences, with 15% to 20% as singletons. The input for sequencing was PBMCs, taken before the yellow fever booster vaccination. These receptors all stem from a man between 18 and 29 years old who received the YFV17D yellow fever vaccine.

The chain is built from TRBV3-1 and TRBJ1-1; a weak D match, TRBD1 (5 bases). Germline CDR1 LGHDT, CDR2 YNNKEL (reference sequence). The CDR3 length is 14 residues. V lost 1 base, J lost 2 bases, and 8 bases lay in between. For the CDR3, the DNA is TGTGCCAGCAGCCAAGTCGACAGTAACACTGAAGCTTTCTTT. This gives the protein CASSQVDSNTEAFF.

In this sample, this clonotype turned up a few times. The chain carries TRBV18 and TRBJ2-7; possible D gene TRBD1, 5 bases. The germline gives CDR1 KGHSH, CDR2 LQKENI. V lost 2 bases and J lost 2, with 10 bases in between. The CDR3 is 14 residues long. The CDR3 region is CASSPFPRAYEQYF. The CDR3 coding sequence is TGTGCCAGCTCACCATTCCCCAGGGCCTACGAGCAGTACTTC.

The rearrangement joins TRBV4-2 to TRBJ2-1, with no clear D. Trimming pared 5 bases from V and 4 bases from J, leaving 15 bases between. The CDR3 length is 15 residues. From germline, CDR1 is LGHNA and CDR2 YNFKEQ. DNA of the CDR3: TGTGCCAGCAGCAAAGGCGTGACCGAGTACAATGAGCAGTTCTTC. This codes for CASSKGVTEYNEQFF.

The chain combines TRBV28 with TRBJ1-4; D is unclear. V lost 2 bases and J 12 bases, leaving 10 bases between the germline ends. Germline values: CDR1 MDHEN, CDR2 SYDVKM. The CDR3 runs 12 residues. CDR3 loop: CASSLQGGQLFF. CDR3 in DNA: TGTGCCAGCAGTTTACAAGGAGGCCAACTGTTTTTT.

The gene calls are TRBV12-3 or TRBV12-4 and TRBJ1-1; D remains ambiguous. V was clipped by 6 bases and J by 4 bases, with 12 bases between them. This CDR3 is built from 13 residues. The CDR3 nucleotides are TGTGCCAGCAGGGTAACTTGGGGCACTGAAGCTTTCTTT. It yields the protein CASRVTWGTEAFF.

This clonotype has just a few counts. V and J are TRBV29-1 and TRBJ2-5; D is unclear. This CDR3 has 14 residues. The germline V gene has CDR1 SQVTM and CDR2 ANQGSEA. The germline V and J ends were trimmed by 4 bases and 3 bases, with 15 bases remaining between them. CDR3 amino acids: CSVAPRRSKETQYF. The CDR3 DNA follows: TGCAGCGTTGCGCCCCGGAGAAGTAAAGAGACCCAGTACTTC. Full variable domain (missing parts from reference TRBV29-1 and TRBJ2-5): SAVISQKPSRDICQRGTSLTIQCQVDSQVTMMFWYRQQPGQSLTLIATANQGSEATYESGFVIDKFPISRPNLTFSTLTVSNMSPEDSSIYLCSVAPRRSKETQYFGPGTRLLVL.